One sample yielded the 2 T cell receptor beta chains listed below, sequenced in a study of blood T cell repertoires in COVID-19. Here immunoSEQ multiplex PCR was the method, and the copy in TCRdb shows in-frame clones only, minus some. The table includes about 320,000 clones, 90% detected once. Sequenced material: PBMCs or T cells enriched from blood (not recorded which). Every receptor here comes from a young woman who had been exposed to COVID-19.

The chain couples TRBV10-3 to TRBJ1-1; 9 positions match TRBD1. The J segment lost 11 bases and the V segment lost 6 bases, leaving 13 bases of the junction unmatched. The germline V gene has CDR1 ENHRY and CDR2 SYGVKD. The CDR3 runs to 14 residues. The CDR3 here is CAIRAGTGRSEAFF. In nucleotides, the CDR3 is TGTGCCATCAGGGCCGGGACAGGGCGTAGTGAGGCTTTCTTT.

The DNA for the CDR3 is TGTGCCAGCAGCCGCACTCCGACAGGGGGGGAGACCCAGTACTTC. Amino acid sequence: CASSRTPTGGETQYF. The J gene is TRBJ2-5, the V gene TRBV6-5, with 9 nucleotides matching TRBD1. This CDR3 spans 15 amino acids. From germline, CDR1 is MNHEY and CDR2 SVGAGI. Trimming removed 6 bases from V and 5 bases from J; junction bases left unmatched: 10.